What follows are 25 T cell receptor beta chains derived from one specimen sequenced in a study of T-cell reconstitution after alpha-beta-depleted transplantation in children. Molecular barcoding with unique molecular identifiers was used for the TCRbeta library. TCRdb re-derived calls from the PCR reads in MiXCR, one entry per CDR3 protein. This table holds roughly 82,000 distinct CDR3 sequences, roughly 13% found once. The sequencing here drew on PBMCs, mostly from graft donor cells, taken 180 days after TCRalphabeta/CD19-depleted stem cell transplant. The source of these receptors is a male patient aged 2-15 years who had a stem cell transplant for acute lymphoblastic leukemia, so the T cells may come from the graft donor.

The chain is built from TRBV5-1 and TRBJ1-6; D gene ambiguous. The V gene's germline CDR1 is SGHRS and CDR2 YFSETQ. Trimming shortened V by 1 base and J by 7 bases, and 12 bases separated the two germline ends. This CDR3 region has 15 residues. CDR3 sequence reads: CASSLNGVENSPLHF. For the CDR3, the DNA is TGCGCCAGCAGCTTGAACGGGGTTGAGAATTCACCCCTCCACTTT.

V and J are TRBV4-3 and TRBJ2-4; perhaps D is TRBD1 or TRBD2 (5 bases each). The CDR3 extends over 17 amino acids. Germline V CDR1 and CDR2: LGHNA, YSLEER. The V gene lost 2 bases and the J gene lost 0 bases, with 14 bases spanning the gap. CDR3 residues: CASSQHKGTLAKNIQYF. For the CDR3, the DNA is TGCGCCAGCAGCCAACATAAAGGGACCCTAGCCAAAAACATTCAGTACTTC.

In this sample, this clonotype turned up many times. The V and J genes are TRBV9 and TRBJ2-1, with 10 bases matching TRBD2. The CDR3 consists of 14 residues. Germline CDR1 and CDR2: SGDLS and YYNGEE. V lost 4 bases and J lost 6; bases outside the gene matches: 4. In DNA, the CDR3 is TGTGCCAGCAGCTCGGGACTAGCGAGCAATGAGCAGTTCTTC. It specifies CASSSGLASNEQFF.

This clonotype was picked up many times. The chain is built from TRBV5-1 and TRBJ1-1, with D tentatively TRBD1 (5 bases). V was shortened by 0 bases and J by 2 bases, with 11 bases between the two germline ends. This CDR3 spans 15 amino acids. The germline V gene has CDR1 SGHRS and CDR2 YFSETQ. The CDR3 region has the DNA TGCGCCAGCAGCTTGGAAACAGGAGGTAACACTGAAGCTTTCTTT. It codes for CASSLETGGNTEAFF.

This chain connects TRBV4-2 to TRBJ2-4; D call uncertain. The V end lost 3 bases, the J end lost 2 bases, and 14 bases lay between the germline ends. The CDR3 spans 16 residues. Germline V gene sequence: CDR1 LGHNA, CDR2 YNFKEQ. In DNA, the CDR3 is TGTGCCAGCAGCCACGAAACCTTAGGGTCCAAAAACATTCAGTACTTC. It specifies CASSHETLGSKNIQYF.

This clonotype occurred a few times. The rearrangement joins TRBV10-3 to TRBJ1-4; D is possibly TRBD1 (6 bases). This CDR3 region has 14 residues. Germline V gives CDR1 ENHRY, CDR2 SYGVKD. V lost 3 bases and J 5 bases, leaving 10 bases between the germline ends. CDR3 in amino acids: CAISDARGNEKLFF. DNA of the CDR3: TGTGCCATCAGTGACGCGAGGGGGAATGAAAAACTGTTTTTT.

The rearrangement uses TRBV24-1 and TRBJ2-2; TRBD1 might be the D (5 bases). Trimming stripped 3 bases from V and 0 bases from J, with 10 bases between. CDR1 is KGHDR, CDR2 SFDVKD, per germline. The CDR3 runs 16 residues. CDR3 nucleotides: TGTGCCACCAGTGATATGGACAAAGCGAACACCGGGGAGCTGTTTTTT. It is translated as CATSDMDKANTGELFF.

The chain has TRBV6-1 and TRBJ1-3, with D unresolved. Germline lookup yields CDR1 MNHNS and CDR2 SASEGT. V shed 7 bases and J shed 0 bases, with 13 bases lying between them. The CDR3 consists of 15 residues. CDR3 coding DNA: TGTGCCAGCACCCCCAAGCTAATCTCTGGAAACACCATATATTTT. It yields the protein CASTPKLISGNTIYF.

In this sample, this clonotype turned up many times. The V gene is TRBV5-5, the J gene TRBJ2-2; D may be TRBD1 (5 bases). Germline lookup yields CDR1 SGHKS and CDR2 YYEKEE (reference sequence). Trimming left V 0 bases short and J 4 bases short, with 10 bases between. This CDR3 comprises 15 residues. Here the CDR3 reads CASSLGHRGTGELFF. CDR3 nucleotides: TGTGCCAGCAGCTTGGGTCATAGGGGCACCGGGGAGCTGTTTTTT.

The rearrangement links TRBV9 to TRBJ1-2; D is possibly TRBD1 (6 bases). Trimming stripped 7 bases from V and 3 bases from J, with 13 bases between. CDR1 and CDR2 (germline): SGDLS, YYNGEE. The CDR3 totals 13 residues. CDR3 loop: CASWHGQYYGYTF. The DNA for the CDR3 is TGTGCCAGCTGGCATGGACAGTACTATGGCTACACCTTC. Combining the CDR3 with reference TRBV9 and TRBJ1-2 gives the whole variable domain DSGVTQTPKHLITATGQRVTLRCSPRSGDLSVYWYQQSLDQGLQFLIQYYNGEERAKGNILERFSAQQFPDLHSELNLSSLELGDSALYFCASWHGQYYGYTFGSGTRLTVV.

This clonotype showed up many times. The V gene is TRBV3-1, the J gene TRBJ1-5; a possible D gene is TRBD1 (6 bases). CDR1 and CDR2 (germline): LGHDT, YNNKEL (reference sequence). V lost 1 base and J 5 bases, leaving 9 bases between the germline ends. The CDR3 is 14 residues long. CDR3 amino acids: CASSQVTGYQPQHF. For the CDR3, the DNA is TGTGCCAGCAGCCAAGTGACAGGATATCAGCCCCAGCATTTT.

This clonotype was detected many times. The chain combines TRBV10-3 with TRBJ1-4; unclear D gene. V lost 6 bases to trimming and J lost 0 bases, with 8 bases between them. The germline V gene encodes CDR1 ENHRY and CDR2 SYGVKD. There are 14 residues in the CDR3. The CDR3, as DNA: TGTGCCATCAGAGCAGAGCCAACTAATGAAAAACTGTTTTTT. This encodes CAIRAEPTNEKLFF.

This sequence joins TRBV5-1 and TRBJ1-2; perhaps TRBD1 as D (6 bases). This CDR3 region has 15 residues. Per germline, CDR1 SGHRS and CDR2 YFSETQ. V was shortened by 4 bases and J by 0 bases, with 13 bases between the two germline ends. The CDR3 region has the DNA TGCGCCAGCAGCCCGGCCGGGACAACTAACTATGGCTACACCTTC. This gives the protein CASSPAGTTNYGYTF. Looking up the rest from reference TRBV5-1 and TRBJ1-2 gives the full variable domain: KAGVTQTPRYLIKTRGQQVTLSCSPISGHRSVSWYQQTPGQGLQFLFEYFSETQRNKGNFPGRFSGRQFSNSRSEMNVSTLELGDSALYLCASSPAGTTNYGYTFGSGTRLTVV.

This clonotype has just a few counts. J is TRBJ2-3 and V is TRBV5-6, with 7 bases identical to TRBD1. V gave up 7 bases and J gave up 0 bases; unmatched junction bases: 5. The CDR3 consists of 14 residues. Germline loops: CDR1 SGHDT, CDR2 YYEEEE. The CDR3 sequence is CASGTGASTDTQYF. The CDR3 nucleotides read TGTGCCAGCGGCACAGGGGCTAGCACAGATACGCAGTATTTT.

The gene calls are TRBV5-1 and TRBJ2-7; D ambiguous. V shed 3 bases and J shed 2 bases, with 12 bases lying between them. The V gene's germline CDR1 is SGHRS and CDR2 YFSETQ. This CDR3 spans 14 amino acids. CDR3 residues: CASSSTTPAYEQYF. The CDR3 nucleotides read TGCGCCAGCAGCTCCACAACACCCGCCTACGAGCAGTACTTC.

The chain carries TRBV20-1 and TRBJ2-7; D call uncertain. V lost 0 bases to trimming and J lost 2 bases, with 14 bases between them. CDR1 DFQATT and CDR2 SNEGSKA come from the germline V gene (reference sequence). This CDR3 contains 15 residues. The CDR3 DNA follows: TGCAGTGCTAGAGATGGCCCAGAAATACCCTACGAGCAGTACTTC. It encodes CSARDGPEIPYEQYF.

CDR3 residues: CASSLIGRMNTEAFF. CDR3 DNA sequence: TGTGCCAGCAGCTTAATCGGCAGGATGAACACTGAAGCTTTCTTT. The chain employs TRBV7-3 and TRBJ1-1, with D hard to call. Germline V gene sequence: CDR1 SGHTA, CDR2 FQGTGA. The V and J ends lost 1 base and 0 bases respectively, with 9 bases between them. The CDR3 sequence is 15 residues long.

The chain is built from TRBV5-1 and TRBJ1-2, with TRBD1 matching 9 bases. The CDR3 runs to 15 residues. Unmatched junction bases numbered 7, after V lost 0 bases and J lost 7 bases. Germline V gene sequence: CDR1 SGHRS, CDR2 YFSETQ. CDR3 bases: TGCGCCAGCAGCTTGGTCAAGGGACAGGGTGGTGGCTACACCTTC. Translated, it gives CASSLVKGQGGGYTF. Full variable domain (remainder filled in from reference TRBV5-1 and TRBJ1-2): KAGVTQTPRYLIKTRGQQVTLSCSPISGHRSVSWYQQTPGQGLQFLFEYFSETQRNKGNFPGRFSGRQFSNSRSEMNVSTLELGDSALYLCASSLVKGQGGGYTFGSGTRLTVV.

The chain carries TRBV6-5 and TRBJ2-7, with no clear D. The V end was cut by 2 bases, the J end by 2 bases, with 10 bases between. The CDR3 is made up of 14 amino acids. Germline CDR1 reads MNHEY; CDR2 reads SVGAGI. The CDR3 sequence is CASSYGRSTYEQYF. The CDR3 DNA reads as TGTGCCAGCAGTTACGGCAGATCTACCTACGAGCAGTACTTC.

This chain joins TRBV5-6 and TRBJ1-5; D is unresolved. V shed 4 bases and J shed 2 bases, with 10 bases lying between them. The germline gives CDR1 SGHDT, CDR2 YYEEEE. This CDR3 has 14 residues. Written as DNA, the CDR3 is TGTGCCAGCAGCCAAGGCTGGGGCAATCAGCCCCAGCATTTT. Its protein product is CASSQGWGNQPQHF.

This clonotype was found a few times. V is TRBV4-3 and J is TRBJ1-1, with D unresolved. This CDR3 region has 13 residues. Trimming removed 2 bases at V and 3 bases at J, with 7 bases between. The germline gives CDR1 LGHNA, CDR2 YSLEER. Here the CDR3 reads CASSQIVYTEAFF. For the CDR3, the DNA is TGCGCCAGCAGCCAAATTGTCTACACTGAAGCTTTCTTT.

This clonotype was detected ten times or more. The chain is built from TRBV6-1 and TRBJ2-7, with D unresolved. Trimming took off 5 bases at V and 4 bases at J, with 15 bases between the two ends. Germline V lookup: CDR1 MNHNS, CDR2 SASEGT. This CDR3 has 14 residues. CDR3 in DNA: TGTGCCAGCAGTCGAACAACTAAGGCGTACGAGCAGTACTTC. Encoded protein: CASSRTTKAYEQYF.

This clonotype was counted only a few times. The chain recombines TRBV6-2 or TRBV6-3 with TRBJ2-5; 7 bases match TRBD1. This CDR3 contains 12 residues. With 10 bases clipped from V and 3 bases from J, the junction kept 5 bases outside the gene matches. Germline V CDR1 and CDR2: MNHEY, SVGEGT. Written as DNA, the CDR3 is TGTGCCATCCCCGACAGGGAAGAGACCCAGTACTTC. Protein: CAIPDREETQYF.

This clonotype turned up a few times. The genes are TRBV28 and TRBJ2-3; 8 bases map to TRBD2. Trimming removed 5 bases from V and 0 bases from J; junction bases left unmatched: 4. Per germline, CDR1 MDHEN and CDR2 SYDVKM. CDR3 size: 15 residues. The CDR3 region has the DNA TGTGCCAGCAGTCATAGCGGGGCAAGCACAGATACGCAGTATTTT. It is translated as CASSHSGASTDTQYF.

CDR3 DNA sequence: TGCGCCAGCAAGACGGGGGGGAAACTGTTTTTT. This encodes CASKTGGKLFF. The V gene is TRBV5-1, the J gene TRBJ1-4; tentatively, D is TRBD1 (5 bases). Trimming took 6 bases from V and 11 from J, leaving 11 bases between them. This CDR3 contains 11 residues. The germline V gene encodes CDR1 SGHRS and CDR2 YFSETQ.